Listed below are T cell receptor beta chains from one sample, sequenced in a study of blood T cell repertoires in COVID-19. Profiling relied on immunoSEQ multiplex PCR, and the TCRdb table lists in-frame clones only, not all of them. The repertoire includes roughly 250,000 clones, more than 75% of them detected once, and 2.3% sits in the top ten. Sequenced sample: PBMCs or T cells enriched from blood (not recorded which). These receptor sequences come from a woman aged 40 to 50 with acute COVID-19. The CDR3 runs from the conserved cysteine through the conserved F or W. The D gene is left open where the match is weak.

j_call: TRBJ1-2
v_call: TRBV28
d_call: NA
cdr3_aa: CASSSPRQGNYGYTF

j_call: TRBJ2-1
v_call: TRBV7-2
d_call: TRBD2
cdr3_aa: CASSWGLANEQFF

j_call: TRBJ1-2
v_call: TRBV4-1
d_call: TRBD1
cdr3_aa: CASSQTQGAGYGYTF

j_call: TRBJ1-6
v_call: TRBV19
d_call: TRBD1
cdr3_aa: CASSSRDRDSYNSPLHF

j_call: TRBJ1-5
v_call: TRBV5-1
d_call: TRBD1
cdr3_aa: CASSLYPGTGTQPQHF

j_call: TRBJ2-3
v_call: TRBV9
d_call: NA
cdr3_aa: CASSAGLAGFRDTQYF

j_call: TRBJ1-4
v_call: TRBV6-1
d_call: NA
cdr3_aa: CASSEIGARTNEKLFF

j_call: TRBJ1-1
v_call: TRBV7-9
d_call: NA
cdr3_aa: CASSLRRGNTEAFF

j_call: TRBJ2-1
v_call: TRBV7-9
d_call: TRBD2
cdr3_aa: CASSFWTSGGFNEQFF

j_call: TRBJ1-2
v_call: TRBV28
d_call: NA
cdr3_aa: CASWTEGGAPYYGYTF

j_call: TRBJ2-2
v_call: TRBV7-3
d_call: NA
cdr3_aa: CASSLGTGLSNTGELFF

j_call: TRBJ2-2
v_call: TRBV6-2/TRBV6-3
d_call: TRBD1
cdr3_aa: CASSYNWDREPVNTGELFF

j_call: TRBJ2-1
v_call: TRBV11-3
d_call: TRBD2
cdr3_aa: CASSLGVAGGTYNEQFF

j_call: TRBJ1-2
v_call: TRBV18
d_call: TRBD1
cdr3_aa: CASSQGQGYGYTF

j_call: TRBJ2-7
v_call: TRBV4-1
d_call: TRBD2
cdr3_aa: CASSQLAGGRSYEQYF

j_call: TRBJ1-4
v_call: TRBV2
d_call: NA
cdr3_aa: CASSEVTDNEKLFF

j_call: TRBJ2-1
v_call: TRBV7-3
d_call: TRBD1
cdr3_aa: CASSLGQGARRQFF

j_call: TRBJ1-6
v_call: TRBV4-1
d_call: NA
cdr3_aa: CASSQTPSKGNSPLHF

j_call: TRBJ2-7
v_call: TRBV27
d_call: NA
cdr3_aa: CASRTTETYEQYF

j_call: TRBJ1-6
v_call: TRBV27
d_call: TRBD1
cdr3_aa: CASSGTGAPLHF

j_call: TRBJ1-2
v_call: TRBV6-5
d_call: NA
cdr3_aa: CASSLTAGYGYTF

j_call: TRBJ1-4
v_call: TRBV3-1/TRBV3-2
d_call: NA
cdr3_aa: CASSQVRTAEEKLFF

j_call: TRBJ2-3
v_call: TRBV19
d_call: NA
cdr3_aa: CASSMGVGVGDTQYF

j_call: TRBJ1-3
v_call: TRBV28
d_call: NA
cdr3_aa: CASSLRGSGNTIYF

j_call: TRBJ2-5
v_call: TRBV7-2
d_call: NA
cdr3_aa: CASSHGGTQYF

j_call: TRBJ1-2
v_call: TRBV5-1
d_call: NA
cdr3_aa: CASSGGDEVTGYGYTF

j_call: TRBJ1-6
v_call: TRBV5-8
d_call: NA
cdr3_aa: CASSLQGSSYNSPLHF

j_call: TRBJ1-1
v_call: TRBV18
d_call: NA
cdr3_aa: CASSPPIRVGNTEAFF

j_call: TRBJ1-6
v_call: TRBV10-3
d_call: TRBD1
cdr3_aa: CAIRSGTGANSPLHF

j_call: TRBJ2-7
v_call: TRBV5-4
d_call: NA
cdr3_aa: CASSLGVSPVRGSYEQYF

j_call: TRBJ1-1
v_call: TRBV29-1
d_call: NA
cdr3_aa: CSVTTGSHTEAFF

j_call: TRBJ1-5
v_call: TRBV28
d_call: TRBD1
cdr3_aa: CASTWTGGGQPQHF

j_call: TRBJ1-5
v_call: TRBV30
d_call: NA
cdr3_aa: CAWMGGPNQPQHF

j_call: TRBJ2-2
v_call: TRBV7-2
d_call: TRBD2
cdr3_aa: CASSFGGDTGELFF

j_call: TRBJ1-2
v_call: TRBV15
d_call: NA
cdr3_aa: CATTTGDNYGYTF

j_call: TRBJ2-5
v_call: TRBV12-3/TRBV12-4
d_call: NA
cdr3_aa: CASSFYSGETQYF

j_call: TRBJ1-1
v_call: TRBV5-1
d_call: NA
cdr3_aa: CASSLAEATEAFF

j_call: TRBJ1-1
v_call: TRBV5-4
d_call: TRBD1
cdr3_aa: CASSGDRGDTEAFF